This T cell receptor (beta chain) emerged from a study of shared clonotypes between healthy human individuals. Findings and caveats of the study: On the whole, naive subsets had larger estimated richness than memory subsets had. Clonotypes shared by all four sorted-subset donors had higher generation probabilities than non-shared clonotypes.

In the case of this clone: No antigen is known for it.

Here immunoSEQ multiplex PCR was the method, and the copy in TCRdb shows in-frame clones only, minus some. The sample consists of about 1.4 million clones, roughly 96% of them appearing once. Germline lookup yields CDR1 SGHTA and CDR2 FQGTGA. V lost 1 base and J lost 13; bases outside the gene matches: 6. The CDR3 runs 12 residues. This sequence joins TRBV7-3 and TRBJ1-2; 7 positions agree with TRBD1. The sequencing input was naive CD4+ T cells sorted from blood. Specified subset: CD45RA+ positively selected. The receptor was isolated from a man under 40 in good health. CDR3 nucleotides: TGTGCCAGCAGCTTAATAGGGACAGACTTCACCTTC. This gives the protein CASSLIGTDFTF.